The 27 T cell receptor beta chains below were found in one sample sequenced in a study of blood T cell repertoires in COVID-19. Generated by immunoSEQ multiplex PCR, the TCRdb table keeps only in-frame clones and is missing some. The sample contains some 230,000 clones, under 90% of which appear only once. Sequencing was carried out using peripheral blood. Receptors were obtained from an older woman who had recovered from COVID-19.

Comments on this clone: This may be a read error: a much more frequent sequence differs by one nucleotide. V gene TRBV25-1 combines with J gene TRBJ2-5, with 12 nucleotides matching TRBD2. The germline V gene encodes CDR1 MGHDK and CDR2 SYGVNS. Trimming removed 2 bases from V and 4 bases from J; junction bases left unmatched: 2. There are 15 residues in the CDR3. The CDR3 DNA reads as TGTGCCAGCAGTGAACTAGCGGGGGGGCGAGAGACCCAGTACTTC. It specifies CASSELAGGRETQYF. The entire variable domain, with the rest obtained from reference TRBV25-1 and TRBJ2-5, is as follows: EADIYQTPRYLVIGTGKKITLECSQTMGHDKMYWYQQDPGMELHLIHYSYGVNSTEKGDLSSESTVSRIRTEHFPLTLESARPSHTSQYLCASSELAGGRETQYFGPGTRLLVL.

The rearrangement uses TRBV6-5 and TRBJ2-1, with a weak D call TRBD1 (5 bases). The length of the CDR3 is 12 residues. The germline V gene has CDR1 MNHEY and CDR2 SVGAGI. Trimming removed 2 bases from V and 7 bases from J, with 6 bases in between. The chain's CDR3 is CASSYRGNEQFF. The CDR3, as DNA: TGTGCCAGCAGTTACAGGGGTAATGAGCAGTTCTTC.

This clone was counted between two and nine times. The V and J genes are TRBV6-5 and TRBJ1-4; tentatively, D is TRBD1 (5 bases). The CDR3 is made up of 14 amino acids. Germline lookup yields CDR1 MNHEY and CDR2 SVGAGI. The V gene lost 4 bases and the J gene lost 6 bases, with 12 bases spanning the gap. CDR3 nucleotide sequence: TGTGCCAGCAGTTTGGGGCAGGGCCATGAAAAACTGTTTTTT. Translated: CASSLGQGHEKLFF.

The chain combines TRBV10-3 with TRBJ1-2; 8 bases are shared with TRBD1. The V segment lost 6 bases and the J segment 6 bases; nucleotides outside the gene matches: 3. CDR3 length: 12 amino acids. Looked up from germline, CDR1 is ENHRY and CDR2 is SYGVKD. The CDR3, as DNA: TGTGCCATCAGCCAACAGGGGGATGGCTACACCTTC. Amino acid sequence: CAISQQGDGYTF.

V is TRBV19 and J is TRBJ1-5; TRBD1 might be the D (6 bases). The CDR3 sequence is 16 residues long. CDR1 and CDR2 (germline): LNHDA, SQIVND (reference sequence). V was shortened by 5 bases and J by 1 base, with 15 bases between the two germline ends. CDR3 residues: CASSPFGGASNQPQHF. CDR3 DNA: TGTGCCAGTAGTCCATTTGGGGGGGCAAGCAATCAGCCCCAGCATTTT.

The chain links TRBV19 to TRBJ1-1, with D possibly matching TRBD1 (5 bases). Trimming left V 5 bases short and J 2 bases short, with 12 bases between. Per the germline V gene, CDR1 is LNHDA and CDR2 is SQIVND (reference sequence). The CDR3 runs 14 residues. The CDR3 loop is CASSWQGTNTEAFF. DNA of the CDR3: TGTGCCAGTAGTTGGCAGGGAACAAACACTGAAGCTTTCTTT.

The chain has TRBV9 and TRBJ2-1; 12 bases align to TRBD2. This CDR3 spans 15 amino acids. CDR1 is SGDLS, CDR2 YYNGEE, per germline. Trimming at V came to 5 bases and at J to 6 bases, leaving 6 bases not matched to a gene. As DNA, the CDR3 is TGTGCCAGCAGTCCTAGCGGGGGGGCGTCCAATGAGCAGTTCTTC. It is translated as CASSPSGGASNEQFF.

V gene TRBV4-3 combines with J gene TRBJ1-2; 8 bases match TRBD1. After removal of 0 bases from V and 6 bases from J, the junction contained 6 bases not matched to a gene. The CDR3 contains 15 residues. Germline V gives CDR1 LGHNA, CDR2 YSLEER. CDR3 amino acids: CASSQDWQGADGYTF. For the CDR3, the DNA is TGCGCCAGCAGCCAAGATTGGCAGGGGGCTGATGGCTACACCTTC.

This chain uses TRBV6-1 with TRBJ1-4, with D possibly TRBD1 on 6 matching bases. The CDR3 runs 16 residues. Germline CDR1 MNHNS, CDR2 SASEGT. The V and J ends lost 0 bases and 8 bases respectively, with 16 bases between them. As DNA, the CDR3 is TGTGCCAGCAGTGAAGCTTCGGGGGGCGAGCTGGAAAAACTGTTTTTT. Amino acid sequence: CASSEASGGELEKLFF.

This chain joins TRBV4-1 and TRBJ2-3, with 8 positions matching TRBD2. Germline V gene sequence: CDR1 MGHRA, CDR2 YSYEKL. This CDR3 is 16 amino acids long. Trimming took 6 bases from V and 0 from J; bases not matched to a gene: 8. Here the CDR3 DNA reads TGCGCCAGCAGAGCAACTAGCGGCGTTAGCACAGATACGCAGTATTTT. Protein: CASRATSGVSTDTQYF.

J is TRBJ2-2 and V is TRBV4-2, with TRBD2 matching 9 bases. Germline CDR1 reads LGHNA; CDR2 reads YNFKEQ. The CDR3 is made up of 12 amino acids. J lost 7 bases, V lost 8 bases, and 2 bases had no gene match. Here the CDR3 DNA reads TGTGCCAGCCGCGGGGGGGGCGGGGAGCTGTTTTTT. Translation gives CASRGGGGELFF.

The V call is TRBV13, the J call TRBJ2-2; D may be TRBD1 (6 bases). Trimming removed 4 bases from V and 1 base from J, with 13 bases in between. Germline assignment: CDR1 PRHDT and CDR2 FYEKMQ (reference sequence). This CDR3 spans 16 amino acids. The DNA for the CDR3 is TGTGCCAGCAGCTCTCCCGGGACAAGGAACACCGGGGAGCTGTTTTTT. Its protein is CASSSPGTRNTGELFF.

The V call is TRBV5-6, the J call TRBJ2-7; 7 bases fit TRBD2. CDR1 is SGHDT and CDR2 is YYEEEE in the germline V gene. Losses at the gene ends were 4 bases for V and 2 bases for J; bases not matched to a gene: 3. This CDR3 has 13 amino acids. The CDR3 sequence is CASSTGGTYEQYF. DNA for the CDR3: TGTGCCAGCAGCACGGGGGGAACCTACGAGCAGTACTTC.

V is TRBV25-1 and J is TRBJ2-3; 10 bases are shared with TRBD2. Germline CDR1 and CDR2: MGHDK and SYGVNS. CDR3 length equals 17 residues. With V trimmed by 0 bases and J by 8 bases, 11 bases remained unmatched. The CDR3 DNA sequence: TGTGCCAGCAGTGAATATTTTATTAGCGGGGGGAAACCTACGCAGTATTTT. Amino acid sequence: CASSEYFISGGKPTQYF.

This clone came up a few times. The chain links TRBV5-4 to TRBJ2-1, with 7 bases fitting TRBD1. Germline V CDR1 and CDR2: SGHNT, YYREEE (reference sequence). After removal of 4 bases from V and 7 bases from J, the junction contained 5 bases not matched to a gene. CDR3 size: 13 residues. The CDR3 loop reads CASSQTGTNEQFF. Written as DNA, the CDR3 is TGTGCCAGCAGCCAGACAGGGACAAATGAGCAGTTCTTC.

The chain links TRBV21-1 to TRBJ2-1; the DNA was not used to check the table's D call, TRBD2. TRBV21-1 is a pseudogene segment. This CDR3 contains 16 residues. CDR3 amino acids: CASSTFGLAGGNEQFF. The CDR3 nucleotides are TGTGCCAGCAGCACCTTTGGACTAGCGGGGGGCAATGAGCAGTTCTTC.

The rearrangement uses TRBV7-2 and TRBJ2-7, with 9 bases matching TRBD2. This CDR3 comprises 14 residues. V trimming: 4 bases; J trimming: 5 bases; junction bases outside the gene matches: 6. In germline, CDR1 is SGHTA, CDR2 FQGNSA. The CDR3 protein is CASSWRGGPDEQYF. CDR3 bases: TGTGCCAGCAGCTGGCGGGGGGGCCCAGACGAGCAGTACTTC.

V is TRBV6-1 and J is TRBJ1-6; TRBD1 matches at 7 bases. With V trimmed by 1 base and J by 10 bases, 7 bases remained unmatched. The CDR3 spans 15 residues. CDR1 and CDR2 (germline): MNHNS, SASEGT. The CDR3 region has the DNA TGTGCCAGCAGTGAAGAGAGGGGGCGACGATCACCCCTCCACTTT. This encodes CASSEERGRRSPLHF.

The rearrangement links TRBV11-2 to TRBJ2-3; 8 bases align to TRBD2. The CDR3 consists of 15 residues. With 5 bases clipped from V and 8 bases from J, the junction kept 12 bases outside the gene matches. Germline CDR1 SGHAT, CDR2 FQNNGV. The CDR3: CASSIRGGSQTTQYF. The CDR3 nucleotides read TGTGCCAGCAGCATCCGGGGGGGCTCACAGACTACGCAGTATTTT.

CDR3 DNA sequence: TGTGCCAGCAGTTACCTCCTTACAGGGGCCCGCCGCAATGAGCAGTTCTTC. Residues: CASSYLLTGARRNEQFF. The chain uses TRBV6-2 or TRBV6-3 and TRBJ2-1, with 7 bases lining up with TRBD1. Trimming removed 2 bases from V and 6 bases from J; junction bases left unmatched: 13. The V gene's germline CDR1 is MNHEY and CDR2 SVGEGT. The CDR3 length is 17 residues.

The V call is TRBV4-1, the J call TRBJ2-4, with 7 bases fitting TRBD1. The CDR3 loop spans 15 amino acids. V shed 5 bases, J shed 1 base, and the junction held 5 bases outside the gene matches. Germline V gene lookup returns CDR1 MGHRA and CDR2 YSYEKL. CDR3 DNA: TGCGCCAGCAGCGGAAGGGGGCTGGCCAAAAACATTCAGTACTTC. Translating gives CASSGRGLAKNIQYF.

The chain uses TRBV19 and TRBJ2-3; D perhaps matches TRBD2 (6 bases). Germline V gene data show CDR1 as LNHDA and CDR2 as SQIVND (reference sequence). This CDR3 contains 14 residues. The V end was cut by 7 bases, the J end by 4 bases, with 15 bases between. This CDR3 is CASISSSASDTQYF. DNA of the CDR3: TGTGCCAGTATATCGTCTAGCGCCTCAGATACGCAGTATTTT.

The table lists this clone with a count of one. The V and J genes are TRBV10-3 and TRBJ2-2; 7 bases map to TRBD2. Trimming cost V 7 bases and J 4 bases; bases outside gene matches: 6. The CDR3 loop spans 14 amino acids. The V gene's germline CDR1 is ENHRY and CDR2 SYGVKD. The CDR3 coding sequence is TGTGCCATCAAAGCGGGGCTAATCACCGGGGAGCTGTTTTTT. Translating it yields CAIKAGLITGELFF.

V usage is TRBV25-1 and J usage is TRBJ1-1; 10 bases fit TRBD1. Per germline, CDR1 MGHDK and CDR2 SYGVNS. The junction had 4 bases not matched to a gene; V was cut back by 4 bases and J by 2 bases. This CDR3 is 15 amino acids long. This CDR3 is CASSGWDRGNTEAFF. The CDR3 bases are TGTGCCAGCAGTGGTTGGGACAGGGGTAACACTGAAGCTTTCTTT.

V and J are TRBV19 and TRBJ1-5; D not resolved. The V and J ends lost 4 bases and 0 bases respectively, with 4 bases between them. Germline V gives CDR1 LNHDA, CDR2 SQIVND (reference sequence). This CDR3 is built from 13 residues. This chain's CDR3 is CASSTISNQPQHF. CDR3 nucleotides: TGTGCCAGTAGTACAATTAGCAATCAGCCCCAGCATTTT.

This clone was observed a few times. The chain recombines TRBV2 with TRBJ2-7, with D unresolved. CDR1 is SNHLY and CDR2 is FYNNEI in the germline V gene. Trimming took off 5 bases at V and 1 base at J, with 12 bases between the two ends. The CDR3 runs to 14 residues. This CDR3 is CASSSGSLSYEQYF. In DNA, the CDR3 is TGTGCCAGCAGTTCAGGTTCCCTTTCCTACGAGCAGTACTTC.

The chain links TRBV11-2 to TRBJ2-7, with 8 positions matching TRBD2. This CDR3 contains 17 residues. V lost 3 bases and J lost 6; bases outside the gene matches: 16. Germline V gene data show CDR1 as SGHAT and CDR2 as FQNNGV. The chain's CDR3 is CASSFTASGLRGREQYF. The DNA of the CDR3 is TGTGCCAGCAGCTTTACGGCTAGCGGGCTTCGTGGCCGCGAGCAGTACTTC.